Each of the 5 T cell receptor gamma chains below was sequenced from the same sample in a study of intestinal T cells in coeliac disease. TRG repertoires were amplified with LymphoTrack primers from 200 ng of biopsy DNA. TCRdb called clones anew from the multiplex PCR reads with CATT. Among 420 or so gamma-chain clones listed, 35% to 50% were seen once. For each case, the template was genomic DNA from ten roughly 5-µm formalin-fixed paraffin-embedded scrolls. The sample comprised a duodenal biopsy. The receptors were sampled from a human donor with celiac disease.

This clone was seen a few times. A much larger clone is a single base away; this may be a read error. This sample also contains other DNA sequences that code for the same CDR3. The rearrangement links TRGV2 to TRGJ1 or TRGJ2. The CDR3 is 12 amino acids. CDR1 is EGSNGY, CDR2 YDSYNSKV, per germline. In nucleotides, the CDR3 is TGTGCCACCTGGGACGGTCCGGATAAGAAGCTCTTT. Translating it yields CATWDGPDKKLF.

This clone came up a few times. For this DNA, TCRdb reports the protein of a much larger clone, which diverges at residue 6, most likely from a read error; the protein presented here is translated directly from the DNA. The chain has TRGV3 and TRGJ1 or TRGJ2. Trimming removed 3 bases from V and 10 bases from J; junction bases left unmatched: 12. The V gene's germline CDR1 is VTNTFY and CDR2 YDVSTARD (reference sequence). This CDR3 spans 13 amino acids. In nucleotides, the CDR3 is TGTGCCACCTGGGACGGGCTGGTCGTCAAGAAACTCTTT. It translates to CATWDGLVVKKLF.

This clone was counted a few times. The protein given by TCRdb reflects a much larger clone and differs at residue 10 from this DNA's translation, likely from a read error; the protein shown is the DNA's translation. CDR3 residues: CATWDRLGRRASDWIKTF. In DNA, the CDR3 is TGTGCCACCTGGGACAGGCTCGGCCGGCGGGCTAGTGATTGGATCAAGACGTTT. This chain joins TRGV3 and TRGJP2. Unmatched junction bases numbered 14, after V lost 0 bases and J lost 4 bases. Germline CDR1 and CDR2: VTNTFY and YDVSTARD (reference sequence). This CDR3 has 18 residues.

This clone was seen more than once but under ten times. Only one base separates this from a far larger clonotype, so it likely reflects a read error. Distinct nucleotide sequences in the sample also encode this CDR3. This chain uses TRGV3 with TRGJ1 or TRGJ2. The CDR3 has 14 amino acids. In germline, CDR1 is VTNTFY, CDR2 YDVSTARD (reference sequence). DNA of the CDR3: TGTGCCACCTGGGACACGCTTAATTATTACAAGAAACTCTTT. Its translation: CATWDTLNYYKKLF.

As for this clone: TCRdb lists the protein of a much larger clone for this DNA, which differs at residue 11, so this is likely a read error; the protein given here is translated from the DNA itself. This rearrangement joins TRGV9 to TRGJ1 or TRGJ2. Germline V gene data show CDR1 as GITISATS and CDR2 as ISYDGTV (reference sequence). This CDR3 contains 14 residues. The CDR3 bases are TGTGCCTTGTGGGAGGTGCCGAATTATTATAGGAAACTCTTT. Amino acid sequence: CALWEVPNYYRKLF.